This T cell receptor beta chain originates from a study of blood T cell repertoires in COVID-19. A single count supports this clone. This CDR3 is built from 16 residues. Germline V gene sequence: CDR1 SEHNR, CDR2 FQNEAQ (reference sequence). The J segment lost 0 bases and the V segment lost 2 bases, leaving 7 bases of the junction unmatched. The repertoire was sequenced with immunoSEQ multiplex PCR; TCRdb's copy has only in-frame clones and lacks some. This sample carries about 400,000 clones, approximately 85% of them seen once, and the ten largest clones take roughly 2%. The sequence derives from a middle-aged woman with acute COVID-19. Sequencing used PBMCs or T cells enriched from blood (not recorded which). The V and J genes are TRBV7-9 and TRBJ2-7; 7 bases match TRBD1. Here the CDR3 DNA reads TGTGCCAGCAGCTTAAAGACAGGGTCAAGCTCCTACGAGCAGTACTTC. Residues: CASSLKTGSSSYEQYF.